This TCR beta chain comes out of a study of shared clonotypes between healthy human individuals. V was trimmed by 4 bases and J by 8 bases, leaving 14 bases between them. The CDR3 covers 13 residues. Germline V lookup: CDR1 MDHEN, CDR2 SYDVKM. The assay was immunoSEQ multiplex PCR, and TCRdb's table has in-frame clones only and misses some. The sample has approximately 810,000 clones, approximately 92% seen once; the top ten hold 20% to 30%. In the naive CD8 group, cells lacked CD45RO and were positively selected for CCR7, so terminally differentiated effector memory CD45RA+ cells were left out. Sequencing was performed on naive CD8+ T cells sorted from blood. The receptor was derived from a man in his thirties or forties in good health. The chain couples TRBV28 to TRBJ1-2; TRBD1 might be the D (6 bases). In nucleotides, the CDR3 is TGTGCCAGCAGTTCCATACAGGGAGCGGGCTACACCTTC. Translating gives CASSSIQGAGYTF.